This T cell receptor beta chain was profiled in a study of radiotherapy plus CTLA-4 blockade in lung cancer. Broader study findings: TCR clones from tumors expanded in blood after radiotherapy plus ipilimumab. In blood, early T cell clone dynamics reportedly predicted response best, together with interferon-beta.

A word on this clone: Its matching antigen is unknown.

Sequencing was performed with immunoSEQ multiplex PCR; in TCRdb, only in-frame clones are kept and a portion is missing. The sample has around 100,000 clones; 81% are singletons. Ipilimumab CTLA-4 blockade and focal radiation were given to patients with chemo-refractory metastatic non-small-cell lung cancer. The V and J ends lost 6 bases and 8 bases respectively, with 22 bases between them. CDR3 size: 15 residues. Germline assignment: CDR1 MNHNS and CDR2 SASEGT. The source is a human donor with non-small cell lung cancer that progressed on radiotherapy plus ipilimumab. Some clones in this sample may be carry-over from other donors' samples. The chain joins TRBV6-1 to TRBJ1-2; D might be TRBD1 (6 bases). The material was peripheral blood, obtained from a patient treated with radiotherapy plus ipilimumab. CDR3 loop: CASRVGAVLSRGYTF. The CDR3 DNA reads TGTGCCAGCAGGGTGGGGGCAGTTCTTTCGCGGGGCTACACCTTC.